These 17 T cell receptor beta chains were sequenced from one sample in a study of shared clonotypes between healthy human individuals. The data were produced by immunoSEQ multiplex PCR, yet TCRdb's version contains in-frame clones alone and is incomplete. Of 450,000 to 600,000 clones listed, around 74% are singletons. Sequenced sample: PBMCs. Every receptor here comes from a middle-aged woman in good health. Some clones in this sample may be carry-over from other donors' samples.

This chain links TRBV5-1 with TRBJ2-7; TRBD2 aligns across 11 bases. The CDR3 consists of 14 residues. V was pared by 4 bases and J by 6 bases, with 6 bases of the junction left unmatched. Germline CDR1 reads SGHRS; CDR2 reads YFSETQ. The CDR3 loop reads CASSKLAGAPEQYF. CDR3 coding DNA: TGCGCCAGCAGCAAACTAGCGGGAGCTCCCGAGCAGTACTTC.

This clone has a count of ten or more. This chain joins TRBV4-3 and TRBJ2-3, with 9 bases that match TRBD1. V was clipped by 4 bases and J by 4 bases; unmatched bases: 9. From germline, CDR1 is LGHNA and CDR2 YSLEER. The CDR3 is made up of 16 amino acids. The DNA for the CDR3 is TGCGCCAGCAGCCCGAACCCCGGGACAGGGTCAGATACGCAGTATTTT. Translation gives CASSPNPGTGSDTQYF.

The chain links TRBV25-1 to TRBJ2-7; 9 bases map to TRBD2. CDR1 MGHDK and CDR2 SYGVNS come from the germline V gene. Unmatched junction bases numbered 4, after V lost 4 bases and J lost 0 bases. The CDR3 is 15 amino acids. CDR3 DNA: TGTGCCAGCAGTGTGGCGGGAGGGAGCTCCTACGAGCAGTACTTC. This gives the protein CASSVAGGSSYEQYF.

Note on this clone: Other DNA sequences within the sample encode an identical CDR3. The rearrangement uses TRBV19 and TRBJ1-1; tentative D call: TRBD1 (5 bases). Germline CDR1 LNHDA, CDR2 SQIVND (reference sequence). This CDR3 is 15 amino acids long. V lost 3 bases to trimming and J lost 1 base, with 12 bases between them. CDR3 amino acids: CASSIRGRGNTEAFF. DNA for the CDR3: TGTGCCAGTAGTATTCGGGGTAGGGGGAACACTGAAGCTTTCTTT.

J is TRBJ1-2 and V is TRBV5-4, with 9 bases lining up with TRBD1. The CDR3 sequence is 15 residues long. V trimming: 4 bases; J trimming: 4 bases; junction bases outside the gene matches: 8. Germline V gives CDR1 SGHNT, CDR2 YYREEE (reference sequence). The CDR3 DNA follows: TGTGCCAGCAGCCCGATCCCGACAGGGGGCTATGGCTACACCTTC. It encodes CASSPIPTGGYGYTF.

The chain links TRBV19 to TRBJ2-2, with 9 bases lining up with TRBD1. Trimming cost V 9 bases and J 6 bases; bases outside gene matches: 8. Germline lookup yields CDR1 LNHDA and CDR2 SQIVND (reference sequence). This CDR3 spans 14 amino acids. The CDR3 coding sequence is TGTGCCAGCGGGACAGGGCTGAGGTCCGGGGAGCTGTTTTTT. Its translation: CASGTGLRSGELFF. Supplemented by reference TRBV19 and TRBJ2-2, the full variable domain reads DGGITQSPKYLFRKEGQNVTLSCEQNLNHDAMYWYRQDPGQGLRLIYYSQIVNDFQKGDIAEGYSVSREKKESFPLTVTSAQKNPTAFYLCASGTGLRSGELFFGEGSRLTVL.

Only one count was recorded for this clone. CDR3 region: CASSEEAGRSYEQYF. In nucleotides, the CDR3 is TGTGCCAGCAGTGAAGAAGCAGGGCGGTCCTACGAGCAGTACTTC. The chain links TRBV6-1 to TRBJ2-7; the D gene is possibly TRBD1 (5 bases). V gave up 1 base and J gave up 1 base, with 11 bases separating them. CDR3 length: 15 amino acids. Per the germline V gene, CDR1 is MNHNS and CDR2 is SASEGT.

This rearrangement joins TRBV14 to TRBJ2-1, with 12 positions matching TRBD2. Germline V lookup: CDR1 SGHDN, CDR2 FVKESK. The CDR3 runs to 15 residues. With V trimmed by 3 bases and J by 4 bases, 1 base remained unmatched. In DNA, the CDR3 is TGTGCCAGCAGCCACCTAGCGGGAGGGTACAATGAGCAGTTCTTC. Protein sequence: CASSHLAGGYNEQFF.

This clone was detected once. The chain couples TRBV5-6 to TRBJ2-5; 7 nucleotides match TRBD1. This CDR3 region has 13 residues. Trimming cost V 4 bases and J 2 bases; bases outside gene matches: 2. Germline lookup yields CDR1 SGHDT and CDR2 YYEEEE. Here the CDR3 reads CASSRDRQETQYF. The CDR3 DNA sequence: TGTGCCAGCAGCCGGGACAGACAAGAGACCCAGTACTTC.

The chain has TRBV7-8 and TRBJ1-2; a weak D match, TRBD1 (6 bases). CDR3 size: 16 residues. Germline CDR1 is SGHVS and CDR2 is FQNEAQ. With 5 bases removed from V and 5 bases from J, the gap between germline ends came to 21 bases. The CDR3 region has the DNA TGTGCCAGCAGCAACCACCGAGGGGGGATAGAGTATGGCTACACCTTC. The encoded protein is CASSNHRGGIEYGYTF.

The chain couples TRBV6-1 to TRBJ2-3; D may be TRBD2 (6 bases). Germline V gene lookup returns CDR1 MNHNS and CDR2 SASEGT. V lost 8 bases to trimming and J lost 0 bases, with 12 bases between them. This CDR3 is 14 amino acids long. The CDR3 sequence: CASVIAASTDTQYF. CDR3 in DNA: TGTGCCAGCGTAATAGCGGCTAGCACAGATACGCAGTATTTT.

This sequence joins TRBV6-6 and TRBJ2-7; 10 nucleotides agree with TRBD1. Looked up from germline, CDR1 is MNHNY and CDR2 is SVGAGI (reference sequence). This CDR3 contains 15 residues. J was trimmed by 1 base and V by 7 bases; bases with no gene match: 7. The CDR3 here is CASNPGQGFSYEQYF. The CDR3 coding sequence is TGTGCCAGCAACCCGGGACAGGGGTTTTCCTACGAGCAGTACTTC.

V and J are TRBV2 and TRBJ1-2; tentative D call: TRBD1 (5 bases). The CDR3 sequence is 13 residues long. The germline gives CDR1 SNHLY, CDR2 FYNNEI. V lost 4 bases to trimming and J lost 8 bases, with 14 bases between them. The CDR3 nucleotides are TGTGCCAGCAGTGTTGGGGGGGTCTTAGGCTACACCTTC. Protein: CASSVGGVLGYTF.

The chain employs TRBV28 and TRBJ2-2; 9 nucleotides line up with TRBD1. Germline CDR1 MDHEN, CDR2 SYDVKM. With V trimmed by 2 bases and J by 0 bases, 7 bases remained unmatched. The CDR3 length is 18 residues. The CDR3 region is CASSLRGQGQANTGELFF. CDR3 nucleotides: TGTGCCAGCAGTTTAAGGGGACAGGGCCAAGCGAACACCGGGGAGCTGTTTTTT. Filled out from reference TRBV28 and TRBJ2-2, the complete variable domain reads DVKVTQSSRYLVKRTGEKVFLECVQDMDHENMFWYRQDPGLGLRLIYFSYDVKMKEKGDIPEGYSVSREKKERFSLILESASTNQTSMYLCASSLRGQGQANTGELFFGEGSRLTVL.

A word on this clone: In the same sample, other DNA sequences code for this CDR3. This chain joins TRBV28 and TRBJ1-1, with a tentative D call TRBD1 (5 bases). Looked up from germline, CDR1 is MDHEN and CDR2 is SYDVKM. V was shortened by 6 bases and J by 0 bases, with 14 bases between the two germline ends. This CDR3 region has 15 residues. CDR3 amino acids: CASSPPQGMNTEAFF. The DNA of the CDR3 is TGTGCCAGCAGCCCACCCCAGGGAATGAACACTGAAGCTTTCTTT.

The chain couples TRBV2 to TRBJ2-7, with 7 bases matching TRBD1. The junction had 7 bases not matched to a gene; V was cut back by 4 bases and J by 1 base. The CDR3 consists of 15 residues. Per the germline V gene, CDR1 is SNHLY and CDR2 is FYNNEI. The CDR3 region is CASSGGQLNSYEQYF. Written as DNA, the CDR3 is TGTGCCAGCAGTGGGGGACAGCTTAATTCCTACGAGCAGTACTTC.

The gene calls are TRBV18 and TRBJ2-3; D perhaps matches TRBD1 (6 bases). The CDR3 contains 15 residues. Germline V gene sequence: CDR1 KGHSH, CDR2 LQKENI. V shed 3 bases and J shed 5 bases, with 15 bases lying between them. The CDR3 DNA reads as TGTGCCAGCTCACCCAGGACAGTTCGGGGAGATACGCAGTATTTT. It specifies CASSPRTVRGDTQYF.